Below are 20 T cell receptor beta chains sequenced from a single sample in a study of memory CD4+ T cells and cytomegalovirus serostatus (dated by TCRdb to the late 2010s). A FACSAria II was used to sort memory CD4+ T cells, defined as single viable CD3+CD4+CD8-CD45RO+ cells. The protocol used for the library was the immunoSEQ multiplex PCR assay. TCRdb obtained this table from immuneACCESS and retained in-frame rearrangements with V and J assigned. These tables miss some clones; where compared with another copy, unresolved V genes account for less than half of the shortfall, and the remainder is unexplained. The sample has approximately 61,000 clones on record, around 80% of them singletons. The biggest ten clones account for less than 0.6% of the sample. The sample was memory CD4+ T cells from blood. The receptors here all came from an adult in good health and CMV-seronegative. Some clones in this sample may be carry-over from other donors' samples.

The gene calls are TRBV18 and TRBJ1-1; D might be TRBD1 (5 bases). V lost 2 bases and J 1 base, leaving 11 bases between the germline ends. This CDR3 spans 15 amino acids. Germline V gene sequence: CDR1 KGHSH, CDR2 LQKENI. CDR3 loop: CASSPYGTENTEAFF. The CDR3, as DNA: TGTGCCAGCTCACCATACGGGACTGAGAACACTGAAGCTTTCTTT.

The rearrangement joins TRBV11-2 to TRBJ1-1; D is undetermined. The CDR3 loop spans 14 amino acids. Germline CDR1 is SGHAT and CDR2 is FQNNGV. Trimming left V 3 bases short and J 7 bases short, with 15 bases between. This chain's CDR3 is CASSLSRAGDEAFF. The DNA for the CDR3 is TGTGCCAGCAGCTTGTCTCGGGCTGGAGATGAAGCTTTCTTT.

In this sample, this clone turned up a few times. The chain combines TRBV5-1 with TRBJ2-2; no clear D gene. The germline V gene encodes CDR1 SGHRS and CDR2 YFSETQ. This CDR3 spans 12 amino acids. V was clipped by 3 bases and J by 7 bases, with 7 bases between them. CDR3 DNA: TGCGCCAGCAGCTCGATAATCGGGGAGCTGTTTTTT. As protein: CASSSIIGELFF. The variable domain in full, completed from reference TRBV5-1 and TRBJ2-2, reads KAGVTQTPRYLIKTRGQQVTLSCSPISGHRSVSWYQQTPGQGLQFLFEYFSETQRNKGNFPGRFSGRQFSNSRSEMNVSTLELGDSALYLCASSSIIGELFFGEGSRLTVL.

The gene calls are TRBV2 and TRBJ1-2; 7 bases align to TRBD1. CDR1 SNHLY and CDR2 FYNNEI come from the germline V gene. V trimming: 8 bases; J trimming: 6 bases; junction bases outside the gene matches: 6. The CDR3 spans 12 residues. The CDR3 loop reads CASAQGGDGYTF. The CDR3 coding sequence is TGTGCCAGCGCCCAGGGGGGAGATGGCTACACCTTC.

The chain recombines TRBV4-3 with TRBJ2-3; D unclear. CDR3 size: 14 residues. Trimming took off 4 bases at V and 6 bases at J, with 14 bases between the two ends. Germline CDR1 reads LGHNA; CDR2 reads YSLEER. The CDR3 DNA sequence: TGCGCCAGCAGCCTTCGGAGCGCTCAGGATACGCAGTATTTT. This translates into CASSLRSAQDTQYF.

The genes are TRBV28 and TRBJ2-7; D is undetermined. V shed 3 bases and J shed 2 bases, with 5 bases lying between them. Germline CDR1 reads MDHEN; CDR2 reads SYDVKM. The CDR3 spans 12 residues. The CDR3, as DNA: TGTGCCAGCAGTTTCCAAGCCTACGAGCAGTACTTC. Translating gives CASSFQAYEQYF.

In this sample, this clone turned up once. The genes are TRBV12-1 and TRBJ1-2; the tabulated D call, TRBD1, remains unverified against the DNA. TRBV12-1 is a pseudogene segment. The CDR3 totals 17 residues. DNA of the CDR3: TGTGCCAGCAGCTTCGCCCCGGGACAGGGGAGCAACTATGGCTACACCTTC. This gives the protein CASSFAPGQGSNYGYTF.

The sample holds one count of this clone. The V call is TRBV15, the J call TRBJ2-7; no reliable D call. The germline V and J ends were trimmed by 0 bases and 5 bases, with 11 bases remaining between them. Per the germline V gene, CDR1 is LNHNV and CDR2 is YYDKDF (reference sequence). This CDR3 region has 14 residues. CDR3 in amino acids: CATSRDLYSDEQYF. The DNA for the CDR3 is TGTGCCACCAGCAGAGATCTTTATTCTGACGAGCAGTACTTC.

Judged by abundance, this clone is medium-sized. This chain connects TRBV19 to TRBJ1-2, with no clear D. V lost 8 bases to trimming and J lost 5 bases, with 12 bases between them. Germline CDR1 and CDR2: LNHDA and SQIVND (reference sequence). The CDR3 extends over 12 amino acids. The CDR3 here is CASRAHLYGYTF. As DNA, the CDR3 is TGTGCCAGTCGAGCCCACCTATATGGCTACACCTTC.

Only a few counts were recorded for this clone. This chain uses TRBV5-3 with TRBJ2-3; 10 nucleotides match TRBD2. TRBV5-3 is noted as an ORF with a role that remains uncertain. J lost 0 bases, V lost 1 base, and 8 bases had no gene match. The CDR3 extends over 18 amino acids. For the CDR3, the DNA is TGTGCCAGAAGCTTGACCGGGACTAGCGAAAAAAGCACAGATACGCAGTATTTT. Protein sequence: CARSLTGTSEKSTDTQYF.

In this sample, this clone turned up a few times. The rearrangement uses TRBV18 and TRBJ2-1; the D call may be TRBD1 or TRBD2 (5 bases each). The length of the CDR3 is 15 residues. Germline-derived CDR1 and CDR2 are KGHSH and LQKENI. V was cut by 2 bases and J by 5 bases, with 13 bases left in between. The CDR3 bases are TGTGCCAGCTCACCAAACGGGGCCGGGGACAATGAGCAGTTCTTC. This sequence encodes CASSPNGAGDNEQFF.

The CDR3: CATSRGSREGANEKLFF. CDR3 DNA sequence: TGTGCCACCAGCAGAGGCAGCAGGGAAGGAGCTAATGAAAAACTGTTTTTT. The chain links TRBV15 to TRBJ1-4; TRBD1 is a possible D gene (5 bases). Germline V gene data show CDR1 as LNHNV and CDR2 as YYDKDF (reference sequence). V was clipped by 1 base and J by 3 bases, with 15 bases between them. CDR3 length: 17 amino acids.

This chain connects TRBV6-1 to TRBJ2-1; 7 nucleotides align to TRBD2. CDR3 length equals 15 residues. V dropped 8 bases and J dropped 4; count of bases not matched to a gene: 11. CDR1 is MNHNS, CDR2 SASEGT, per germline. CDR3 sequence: CASYSGTTTYNEQFF. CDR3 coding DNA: TGTGCCAGCTACTCCGGGACTACTACGTACAATGAGCAGTTCTTC.

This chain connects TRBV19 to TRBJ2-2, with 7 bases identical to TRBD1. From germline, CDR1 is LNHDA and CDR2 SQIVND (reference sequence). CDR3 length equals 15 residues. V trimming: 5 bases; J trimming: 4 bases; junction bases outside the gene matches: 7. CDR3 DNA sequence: TGTGCCAGTAGTCTTCCCTACAGGGGCACCGGGGAGCTGTTTTTT. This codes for CASSLPYRGTGELFF.

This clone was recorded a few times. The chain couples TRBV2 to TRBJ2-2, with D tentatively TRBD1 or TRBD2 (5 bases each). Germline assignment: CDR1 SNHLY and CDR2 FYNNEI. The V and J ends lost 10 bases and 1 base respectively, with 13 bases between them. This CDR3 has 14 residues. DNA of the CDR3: TGTGCCACCCAGGGAGCTGAGAACACCGGGGAGCTGTTTTTT. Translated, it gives CATQGAENTGELFF.

The CDR3 region has the DNA TGCGCCAGCAGTCCGACAGGGGAAGAGACCCAGTACTTC. Its protein is CASSPTGEETQYF. The chain is built from TRBV5-1 and TRBJ2-5, with 8 bases fitting TRBD1. V shed 5 bases, J shed 3 bases, and the junction held 3 bases outside the gene matches. Germline CDR1 is SGHRS and CDR2 is YFSETQ. CDR3 length equals 13 residues.

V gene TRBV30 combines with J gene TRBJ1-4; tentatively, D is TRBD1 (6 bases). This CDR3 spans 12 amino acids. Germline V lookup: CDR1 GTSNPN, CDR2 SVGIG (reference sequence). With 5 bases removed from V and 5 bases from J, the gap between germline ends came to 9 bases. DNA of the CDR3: TGTGCCTGGGGACAGCCGAATGAAAAACTGTTTTTT. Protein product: CAWGQPNEKLFF. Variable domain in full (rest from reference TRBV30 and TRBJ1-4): SQTIHQWPATLVQPVGSPLSLECTVEGTSNPNLYWYRQAAGRGLQLLFYSVGIGQISSEVPQNLSASRPQDRQFILSSKKLLLSDSGFYLCAWGQPNEKLFFGSGTQLSVL.

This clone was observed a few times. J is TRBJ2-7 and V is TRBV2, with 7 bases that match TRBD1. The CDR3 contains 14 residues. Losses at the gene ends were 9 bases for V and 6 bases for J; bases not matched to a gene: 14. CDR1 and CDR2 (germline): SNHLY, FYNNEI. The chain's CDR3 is CASRKGASAAEQYF. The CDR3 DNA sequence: TGTGCCAGTAGAAAGGGGGCCTCGGCCGCCGAGCAGTACTTC.

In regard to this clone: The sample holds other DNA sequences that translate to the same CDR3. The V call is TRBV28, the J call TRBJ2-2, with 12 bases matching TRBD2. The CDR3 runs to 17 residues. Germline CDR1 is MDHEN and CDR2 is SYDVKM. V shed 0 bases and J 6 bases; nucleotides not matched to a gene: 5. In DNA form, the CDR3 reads TGTGCCAGCAGTTTATGGCGCCTAGCGGGAGGGCCCGGGGAGCTGTTTTTT. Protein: CASSLWRLAGGPGELFF.

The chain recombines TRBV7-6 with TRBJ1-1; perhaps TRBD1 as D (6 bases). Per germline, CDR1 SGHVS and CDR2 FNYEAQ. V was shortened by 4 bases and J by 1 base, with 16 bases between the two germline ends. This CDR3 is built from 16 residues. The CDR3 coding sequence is TGTGCCAGCAGCTCCCGGGGGGGGGCCAGGAACACTGAAGCTTTCTTT. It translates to CASSSRGGARNTEAFF. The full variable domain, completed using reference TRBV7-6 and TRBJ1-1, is GAGVSQSPRYKVTKRGQDVALRCDPISGHVSLYWYRQALGQGPEFLTYFNYEAQQDKSGLPNDRFSAERPEGSISTLTIQRTEQRDSAMYRCASSSRGGARNTEAFFGQGTRLTVV.